A selection of T cell receptor beta chains follows, all from one sample in a study of shared T cell receptors in the human thymus. Measured with immunoSEQ multiplex PCR; TCRdb has only the in-frame clones, and not every one. The sample has 630,000 or so clones, around 87% seen once; the top ten hold 0.0094%. The sample was also reused in another study, on human thymus T cells.

The specimen sequenced was thymocytes. All receptors come from a boy in the first two years of life with a congenital heart defect. CDR3s include the opening cysteine and the closing phenylalanine or tryptophan. The D gene is left open where the match is weak. Some rows have no size entry. The others give once, few or many, or a class for an expanded clone.

-,TRBJ1-2,TRBD1,TRBV28,CASSRQGGYGYTF,TGTGCCAGCAGTCGGCAGGGGGGCTATGGCTACACCTTC
-,TRBJ2-1,TRBD2,TRBV5-3,CARSPLQGLAGPTYNEQFF,TGTGCCAGAAGTCCCCTCCAGGGACTAGCGGGGCCTACCTACAATGAGCAGTTCTTC
-,TRBJ2-7,-,TRBV25-1,CASSEWKTDSYEQYF,TGTGCCAGCAGTGAATGGAAAACAGACTCCTACGAGCAGTACTTC
-,TRBJ2-1,TRBD2,TRBV13,CASSAGTSPNNEQFF,TGTGCCAGCAGCGCCGGGACTAGCCCGAACAATGAGCAGTTCTTC
-,TRBJ2-1,-,TRBV10-3,CAIYHDSHNEQFF,TGTGCCATCTATCACGACAGCCACAATGAGCAGTTCTTC
-,TRBJ1-3,TRBD1,TRBV27,CASRSDRGGNTIYF,TGTGCCAGCAGATCGGACAGGGGAGGAAACACCATATATTTT
-,TRBJ1-4,TRBD1,TRBV6-6,CATAGDRILFF,TGTGCCACCGCCGGGGACAGAATCTTGTTTTTT
-,TRBJ1-5,-,TRBV7-2,CASSWGGSRANQPQHF,TGTGCCAGCAGCTGGGGGGGGTCCCGGGCCAATCAGCCCCAGCATTTT
-,TRBJ2-7,-,TRBV14,CASSPGTTLGQNSEQYF,TGTGCCAGCAGCCCTGGGACAACCCTGGGGCAAAACAGCGAGCAGTACTTC
-,TRBJ1-1,-,TRBV19,CASSAPSGTEAFF,TGTGCCAGTAGTGCCCCCAGCGGGACTGAAGCTTTCTTT
-,TRBJ2-7,-,TRBV14,CASSQDRSSRLVEQYF,TGTGCCAGCAGCCAAGATCGGAGTAGCCGGCTCGTCGAGCAGTACTTC
-,TRBJ1-3,TRBD1,TRBV30,CAWRGQGANGNTIYF,TGTGCCTGGAGGGGACAGGGGGCAAATGGAAACACCATATATTTT
-,TRBJ1-4,TRBD1,TRBV6-6,CASSKTGSEKLFF,TGTGCCAGCAGTAAGACAGGGTCTGAAAAACTGTTTTTT
-,TRBJ1-4,-,TRBV4-1,CASSPTRGGSNEKLFF,TGCGCCAGCAGCCCGACCAGGGGTGGCTCTAATGAAAAACTGTTTTTT
-,TRBJ2-3,-,TRBV13,CASSLLARDGFTDTQYF,TGTGCCAGCAGCTTACTGGCCCGGGATGGCTTCACAGATACGCAGTATTTT
-,TRBJ1-2,-,TRBV29-1,CSVVLSTNMGHPNYGYTF,TGCAGCGTTGTTTTGAGTACCAATATGGGACATCCCAACTATGGCTACACCTTC
-,TRBJ1-6,-,TRBV6-5,CASSYSKRVNSPPHF,TGTGCCAGCAGTTACTCGAAGCGAGTCAATTCACCCCCCCACTTT
-,TRBJ1-2,TRBD1,TRBV7-2,CASSPGQGDGYTF,TGTGCCAGCAGCCCTGGACAGGGGGATGGCTACACCTTC
-,TRBJ2-1,TRBD2,TRBV25-1,CASRTSGAYNEQFF,TGTGCCAGCCGGACTAGCGGGGCCTACAATGAGCAGTTCTTC
-,TRBJ1-5,-,TRBV27,CASGFARAGDQPQHF,TGTGCCAGCGGTTTCGCGCGGGCAGGGGATCAGCCCCAGCATTTT
-,TRBJ2-3,-,TRBV11-2,CASKGLGGGTDTQYF,TGTGCCAGCAAGGGACTCGGTGGGGGCACAGATACGCAGTATTTT
-,TRBJ1-1,-,TRBV5-1,CASSRGQMNTEAFF,TGCGCCAGCAGCAGAGGACAGATGAACACTGAAGCTTTCTTT
-,TRBJ2-3,TRBD2,TRBV7-6,CASSNRAGGRYF,TGTGCCAGCAGCAACAGAGCGGGGGGGAGGTATTTT
-,TRBJ2-6,-,TRBV5-1,CASSFSGKDPGANVLTF,TGCGCCAGCAGCTTTTCAGGGAAAGACCCTGGGGCCAACGTCCTGACTTTC
-,TRBJ2-7,-,TRBV7-8,CASKSEDLSYEQYF,TGTGCCAGCAAGTCGGAGGACTTAAGCTACGAGCAGTACTTC
-,TRBJ2-7,TRBD1,TRBV6-1,CASSVRWDRGLCEQYF,TGTGCCAGCAGTGTCAGGTGGGACAGGGGGCTGTGCGAGCAGTACTTC
-,TRBJ1-2,-,TRBV5-5,CASSLEAALLYGYTF,TGTGCCAGCAGCTTGGAGGCAGCGCTCCTATATGGCTACACCTTC
-,TRBJ2-7,-,TRBV11-2,CASSLRGQSSYEQYF,TGTGCCAGCAGCCTGAGAGGACAGAGCTCCTACGAGCAGTACTTC
-,TRBJ2-3,TRBD2,TRBV27,CASSLLAGGDTDTQYF,TGTGCCAGCAGTTTATTAGCGGGGGGGGACACAGATACGCAGTATTTT
-,TRBJ2-4,TRBD1,TRBV27,CASSSDREAMAKNIQYF,TGTGCCAGCAGTTCCGACAGGGAAGCCATGGCCAAAAACATTCAGTACTTC
-,TRBJ1-6,-,TRBV19,CASSEQGTSNSPLHF,TGTGCCAGTAGTGAACAGGGCACGAGTAATTCACCCCTCCACTTT
few,TRBJ2-7,-,TRBV5-1,CASSGRYYEQYF,TGCGCCAGCTCGGGGAGGTACTACGAGCAGTACTTC